This TCR beta chain comes out of a study of beta chain features in type 1 diabetes. Study-wide results and caveats: Fewer insertions but more deletions were seen at VDJ junctions in type 1 diabetes patients.

Reverse transcription of all isolated RNA meant that expressed TCRB transcripts were sequenced. Sequencing was performed with immunoSEQ multiplex PCR; in TCRdb, only in-frame clones are kept and a portion is missing. Here the sample spans approximately 140,000 clones, 48% being singletons. CDR3 length equals 16 residues. In the case of this clone: Antigen unknown.

The TCR comes from a man aged 18 to 35 in good health. The rearrangement joins TRBV21-1 to TRBJ2-7; the table's D call of TRBD2 was not tested on the DNA. TRBV21-1 is recorded as a pseudogene. Sequenced: Tregs from blood. The CDR3: CASSKWSGRSSYEQYF. CDR3 nucleotide sequence: TGTGCCAGCAGCAAATGGAGCGGGAGAAGCTCCTACGAGCAGTACTTC.